The 6 T cell receptor beta chains in this list originate from one sample, sequenced in a study of cytomegalovirus exposure and HLA in healthy donors. Vbeta (60) and Jbeta (13) primers were used in the PCR. TCRdb's table, derived via immunoSEQ multiplex PCR, lists solely in-frame clones and lacks some. This table holds 120,000 or so clones, 65% to 80% found once. Sequencing was carried out using PBMCs. The source is a human donor in good health.

V and J are TRBV19 and TRBJ2-3, with a possible D match to TRBD1 (5 bases). Trimming removed 3 bases at V and 4 bases at J, with 11 bases between. Germline V gene lookup returns CDR1 LNHDA and CDR2 SQIVND (reference sequence). CDR3 length: 14 residues. Written as DNA, the CDR3 is TGTGCCAGTAGTATTGGTCAGGGATCAGATACGCAGTATTTT. This encodes CASSIGQGSDTQYF.

There are a few counts of this clone. This chain uses TRBV6-5 with TRBJ2-2; tentatively, D is TRBD2 (6 bases). CDR1 MNHEY and CDR2 SVGAGI come from the germline V gene. The CDR3 runs to 14 residues. Trimming took off 6 bases at V and 6 bases at J, with 14 bases between the two ends. Here the CDR3 DNA reads TGTGCCAGCAGACGGGGAGGTCAGTCCGGGGAGCTGTTTTTT. Translating it yields CASRRGGQSGELFF.

The J gene is TRBJ2-7, the V gene TRBV27; 8 bases are a match to TRBD2. Per the germline V gene, CDR1 is MNHEY and CDR2 is SMNVEV (reference sequence). With 0 bases clipped from V and 3 bases from J, the junction kept 13 bases outside the gene matches. The CDR3 is 18 residues long. The CDR3 loop reads CASSLSASSGGNLYEQYF. The CDR3 nucleotides read TGTGCCAGCAGTTTATCGGCTTCGAGCGGGGGTAATCTCTACGAGCAGTACTTC.

The V call is TRBV27, the J call TRBJ2-7, with D possibly being TRBD2 (6 bases). CDR3 length: 14 amino acids. Trimming shortened V by 4 bases and J by 6 bases, and 16 bases separated the two germline ends. Germline loops: CDR1 MNHEY, CDR2 SMNVEV (reference sequence). The CDR3 region is CASSSIGGTFEQYF. The CDR3, as DNA: TGTGCCAGCAGTTCCATTGGGGGGACCTTCGAGCAGTACTTC.

The chain combines TRBV5-4 with TRBJ2-2, with 7 bases matching TRBD1. Germline CDR1 reads SGHNT; CDR2 reads YYREEE (reference sequence). The CDR3 is 14 amino acids. Losses at the gene ends were 3 bases for V and 6 bases for J; bases not matched to a gene: 5. The CDR3 region is CASSSTGTAGELFF. The CDR3 nucleotides are TGTGCCAGCAGCTCAACCGGGACAGCCGGGGAGCTGTTTTTT.

This clone has only one observation. The chain joins TRBV18 to TRBJ1-5, with TRBD1 matching 7 bases. V shed 3 bases and J 4 bases; nucleotides not matched to a gene: 12. Looked up from germline, CDR1 is KGHSH and CDR2 is LQKENI. CDR3 size: 17 residues. The CDR3 loop reads CASSPSRSGTENQPQHF. The CDR3 DNA follows: TGTGCCAGCTCACCGAGCAGATCCGGGACAGAAAATCAGCCCCAGCATTTT.